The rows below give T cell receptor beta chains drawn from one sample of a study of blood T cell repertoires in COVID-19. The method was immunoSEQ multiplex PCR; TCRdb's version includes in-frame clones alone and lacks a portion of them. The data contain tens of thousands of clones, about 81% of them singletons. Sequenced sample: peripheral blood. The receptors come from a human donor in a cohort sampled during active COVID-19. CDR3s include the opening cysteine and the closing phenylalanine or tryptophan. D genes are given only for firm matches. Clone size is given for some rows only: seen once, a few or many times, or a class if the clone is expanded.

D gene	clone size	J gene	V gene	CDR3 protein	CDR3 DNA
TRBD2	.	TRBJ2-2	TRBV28	CASSFLYGRARAGTGELFF	TGTGCCAGCAGTTTTTTGTACGGGAGGGCCAGGGCGGGCACCGGGGAGCTGTTTTTT
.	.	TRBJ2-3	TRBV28	CASSLVVGDTQYF	TGTGCCAGCAGTCTTGTCGTCGGAGATACGCAGTATTTT
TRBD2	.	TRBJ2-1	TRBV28	CASIGLAGLSYNEQFF	TGTGCCAGCATAGGACTAGCGGGACTCTCCTACAATGAGCAGTTCTTC
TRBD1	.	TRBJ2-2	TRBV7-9	CASSLAMGQGNTGELFF	TGTGCCAGCAGCTTAGCGATGGGACAGGGGAACACCGGGGAGCTGTTTTTT
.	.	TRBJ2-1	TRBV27	CASKTASRYNEQFF	TGTGCCAGCAAGACAGCCTCTAGATACAATGAGCAGTTCTTC
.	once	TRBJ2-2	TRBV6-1	CASSEDAASSHTGELFF	TGTGCCAGCAGTGAAGATGCGGCTAGCAGTCACACCGGGGAGCTGTTTTTT
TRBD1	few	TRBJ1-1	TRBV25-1	CASSETGGLRF	TGTGCCAGCAGTGAAACAGGGGGACTCCGATTT
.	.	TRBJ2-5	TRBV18	CASSLSRGQETQYF	TGTGCCAGCTCACTATCCAGGGGCCAAGAGACCCAGTACTTC
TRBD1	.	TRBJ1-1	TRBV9	CASSAGGRTEAFF	TGTGCCAGCAGCGCAGGGGGCCGGACTGAAGCTTTCTTT
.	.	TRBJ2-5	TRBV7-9	CASTQARGDLETQYF	TGTGCCAGCACCCAAGCCAGGGGGGATCTGGAGACCCAGTACTTC
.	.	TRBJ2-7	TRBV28	CASSLTGALNLYEQYF	TGTGCCAGCAGTCTCACAGGTGCTCTTAACCTCTACGAGCAGTACTTC
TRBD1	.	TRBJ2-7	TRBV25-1	CASSEQGAYEQYF	TGTGCCAGCAGTGAGCAGGGGGCCTACGAGCAGTACTTC
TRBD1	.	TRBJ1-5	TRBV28	CASRQSGTGGNQPQHF	TGTGCCAGCAGACAATCCGGGACAGGAGGCAATCAGCCCCAGCATTTT
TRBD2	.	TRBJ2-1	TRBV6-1	CASSEAAWASGNRNEQFF	TGTGCCAGCAGTGAAGCTGCTTGGGCTAGCGGGAATAGGAATGAGCAGTTCTTC
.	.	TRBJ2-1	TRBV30	CAWSAVTGYNEQFF	TGTGCCTGGAGTGCCGTCACAGGGTACAATGAGCAGTTCTTC
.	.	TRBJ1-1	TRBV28	CASGGGNTEAFF	TGTGCCAGCGGGGGAGGGAACACTGAAGCTTTCTTT
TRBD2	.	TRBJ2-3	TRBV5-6	CASRRTSGRMADTDTQYF	TGTGCCAGCAGGAGGACTAGCGGGAGAATGGCCGACACAGATACGCAGTATTTT
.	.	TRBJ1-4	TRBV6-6	CASSRGGEKLFF	TGTGCCAGCAGTCGAGGAGGTGAAAAACTGTTTTTT
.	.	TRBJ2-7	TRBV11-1	CASEYRGGYEQYF	TGTGCCAGCGAATACAGGGGAGGCTACGAGCAGTACTTC
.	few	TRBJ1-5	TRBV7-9	CASSPTRQTISTQPQHF	TGTGCCAGCAGCCCGACCCGACAGACCATCTCAACTCAGCCCCAGCATTTT
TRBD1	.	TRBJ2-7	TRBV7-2	CASSRTGVEQYF	TGTGCCAGCAGTCGAACAGGGGTTGAGCAGTACTTC
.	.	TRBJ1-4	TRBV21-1	CASSLTDRERSTNEKLFF	TGTGCCAGCAGCTTAACGGACAGAGAGAGGTCTACTAATGAAAAACTGTTTTTT
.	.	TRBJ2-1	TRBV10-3	CAISLEFRGEQFF	TGTGCCATCAGCCTTGAGTTCAGGGGAGAGCAGTTCTTC
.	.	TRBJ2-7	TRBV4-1	CASSPGLFLEQYF	TGCGCCAGCAGCCCGGGTCTGTTTTTAGAGCAGTACTTC
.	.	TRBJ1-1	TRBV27	CASSENLGPNTEAFF	TGTGCCAGCAGCGAGAATTTGGGCCCTAACACTGAAGCTTTCTTT
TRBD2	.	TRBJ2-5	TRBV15	CATSTLSGLAAQETQYF	TGTGCCACCAGCACCCTTTCAGGACTAGCGGCACAAGAGACCCAGTACTTC
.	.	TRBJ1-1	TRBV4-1	CASSQEPQAGTEAFF	TGCGCCAGCAGCCAAGAACCACAGGCCGGCACTGAAGCTTTCTTT
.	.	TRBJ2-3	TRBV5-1	CASTGGGLTTADTQYF	TGCGCCAGCACCGGGGGAGGTCTAACAACAGCAGATACGCAGTATTTT
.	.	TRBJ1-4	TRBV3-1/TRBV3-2	CASSPYRAVRGEKLFF	TGTGCCAGCAGCCCCTACCGAGCTGTTCGGGGTGAAAAACTGTTTTTT
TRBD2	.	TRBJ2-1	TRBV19	CATFYAGGNNEQFF	TGTGCCACCTTTTACGCGGGGGGGAACAATGAGCAGTTCTTC
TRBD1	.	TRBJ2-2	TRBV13	CASSGGVGQGAFTGELFF	TGTGCCAGCAGCGGAGGGGTCGGACAGGGGGCGTTCACCGGGGAGCTGTTTTTT